This T cell receptor (beta chain) was captured by sequencing in a study of Ad26.COV2.S vaccination and SARS-CoV-2 variants. TCRdb's copy holds only in-frame clones and misses some; the assay was immunoSEQ multiplex PCR. The sample comprises roughly 450,000 clones, about 93% of which are singletons, and 10% to 15% rests with the top ten. As for this clone: Its matching antigen is unknown.

Whole-study findings and limits: Placebo recipients showed lower spike-specific TCR breadth than vaccinees. Total T cell responses may have been underestimated by the TCR breadth and depth analyses.

Sample treatment: around 19 received Ad26.COV2.S at low or high dose, single or two shots; about 5 received placebo; per-sample allocation not given. All samples were drawn on day 63, counting from the first vaccine or placebo injection. This specimen consisted of peripheral blood, obtained in a trial of Ad26.COV2.S vaccine versus placebo. This clonotype originated in a person aged 18 to 65 who received the Ad26.COV2.S COVID-19 vaccine or a placebo.

DNA for the CDR3: TGCGCCAGCAGCCTCTCTTCAAGCACTGGGGTTAATTCACCCCTCCACTTT. This sequence encodes CASSLSSSTGVNSPLHF. The rearrangement uses TRBV4-3 and TRBJ1-6, with D unclear. The V gene's germline CDR1 is LGHNA and CDR2 YSLEER. The CDR3 loop spans 17 amino acids. Between the trimmed V and J ends, which lost 4 bases and 6 bases, there was a span of 19 bases.